These 9 T cell receptor beta chains were sequenced from one sample in a study of blood T cell repertoires in COVID-19. The method was immunoSEQ multiplex PCR; TCRdb's version includes in-frame clones alone and lacks a portion of them. The sample carries 35,000 to 45,000 clones, roughly 85% recorded once. Sequences were obtained from peripheral blood. The source of these receptors is a human donor in a cohort sampled during active COVID-19.

This chain uses TRBV5-1 with TRBJ2-7; 9 nucleotides line up with TRBD1. Germline trimming cut 4 bases from V and 7 bases from J; bases unmatched to any gene: 15. The CDR3 extends over 16 amino acids. The V gene's germline CDR1 is SGHRS and CDR2 YFSETQ. The CDR3 sequence is CASSPPWGQGAGEQYF. As DNA, the CDR3 is TGCGCCAGCAGCCCCCCATGGGGACAGGGAGCGGGGGAGCAGTACTTC.

V is TRBV5-1 and J is TRBJ1-1; the D gene is possibly TRBD1 (5 bases). This CDR3 has 15 amino acids. The V and J ends lost 0 bases and 1 base respectively, with 10 bases between them. Germline V lookup: CDR1 SGHRS, CDR2 YFSETQ. The chain's CDR3 is CASSLEGVRNTEAFF. In nucleotides, the CDR3 is TGCGCCAGCAGCTTGGAAGGGGTAAGGAACACTGAAGCTTTCTTT.

This chain links TRBV18 with TRBJ2-5; a weak D match, TRBD1 (6 bases). Germline CDR1 KGHSH, CDR2 LQKENI. V was pared by 4 bases and J by 2 bases, with 11 bases between. This CDR3 region has 14 residues. CDR3 region: CASSRNGQQETQYF. Here the CDR3 DNA reads TGTGCCAGCTCACGGAATGGACAGCAAGAGACCCAGTACTTC.

The V call is TRBV5-1, the J call TRBJ2-1; D remains unclear. Trimming took 1 base from V and 7 from J, leaving 12 bases between them. Per germline, CDR1 SGHRS and CDR2 YFSETQ. CDR3 length equals 14 residues. CDR3 bases: TGCGCCAGCAGCTTGATGTCGAACGCGAATGAGCAGTTCTTC. Translating it yields CASSLMSNANEQFF. Filled out from reference TRBV5-1 and TRBJ2-1, the complete variable domain reads KAGVTQTPRYLIKTRGQQVTLSCSPISGHRSVSWYQQTPGQGLQFLFEYFSETQRNKGNFPGRFSGRQFSNSRSEMNVSTLELGDSALYLCASSLMSNANEQFFGPGTRLTVL.

The chain uses TRBV19 and TRBJ2-7; 9 nucleotides line up with TRBD1. CDR1 is LNHDA, CDR2 SQIVND, per germline (reference sequence). V shed 3 bases, J shed 0 bases, and the junction held 18 bases outside the gene matches. The CDR3 is 20 amino acids. CDR3 sequence reads: CASSITHRDRATGNSYEQYF. The CDR3, as DNA: TGTGCCAGTAGTATCACACACCGGGACAGGGCTACTGGGAACTCCTACGAGCAGTACTTC.

This chain uses TRBV7-2 with TRBJ1-2; D remains ambiguous. V was shortened by 1 base and J by 4 bases, with 7 bases between the two germline ends. The CDR3 runs to 13 residues. Per germline, CDR1 SGHTA and CDR2 FQGNSA. The chain's CDR3 is CASSLEQSYGYTF. As DNA, the CDR3 is TGTGCCAGCAGCTTAGAACAGTCCTATGGCTACACCTTC.

The chain carries TRBV19 and TRBJ1-1; the D is unclear. Germline V gene sequence: CDR1 LNHDA, CDR2 SQIVND (reference sequence). Trimming pared 4 bases from V and 5 bases from J, leaving 8 bases between. The CDR3 loop spans 12 amino acids. The CDR3 nucleotides are TGTGCCAGTAGTACCTACCGGACTGAAGCTTTCTTT. Amino acids: CASSTYRTEAFF.

The chain joins TRBV7-9 to TRBJ1-2; D perhaps matches TRBD1 (6 bases). V was shortened by 2 bases and J by 8 bases, with 24 bases between the two germline ends. The CDR3 sequence is 17 residues long. Germline V gives CDR1 SEHNR, CDR2 FQNEAQ (reference sequence). The CDR3 reads CASSLLAGDLAGRGYTF. The DNA for the CDR3 is TGTGCCAGCAGCTTACTGGCAGGGGACCTCGCAGGGAGAGGCTACACCTTC.

The chain uses TRBV11-2 and TRBJ2-1, with 10 bases aligning to TRBD2. Germline V gene lookup returns CDR1 SGHAT and CDR2 FQNNGV. V gave up 4 bases and J gave up 6 bases; unmatched junction bases: 6. This CDR3 spans 15 amino acids. In DNA, the CDR3 is TGTGCCAGCAGCTCGCAGCGGGGGGGCTCCAATGAGCAGTTCTTC. Protein product: CASSSQRGGSNEQFF.